The entry that follows covers one T cell receptor (beta chain) sequence. Antigen: not known. Germline CDR1 LGHNA, CDR2 YSLEER. Between the trimmed V and J ends, which lost 0 bases and 6 bases, there was a span of 14 bases. The CDR3 runs to 15 residues. The sample's treatment: oral pan-JAK inhibitor, 5-10 mg twice daily. Once RNA had been extracted, it was reverse transcribed into cDNA to act as the sequencing template. TCRdb keeps only in-frame clones here, not all; method: immunoSEQ multiplex PCR. The data show approximately 180,000 clones, roughly 70% seen once. This sample was included in a study of CD8+ T cells in alopecia areata. Broader study findings: With tofacitinib ongoing, many expanded lesional clones persisted in both scalp and blood.

The chain links TRBV4-3 to TRBJ1-2, with D unclear. The sequence came from a human donor with alopecia areata. The sequencing used CD4+ T cells sorted from blood, collected around week 50, from a patient treated with tofacitinib. In DNA, the CDR3 is TGCGCCAGCAGCCAAGACCGCGGATTTGGTCATGGCTACACCTTC. This translates into CASSQDRGFGHGYTF.